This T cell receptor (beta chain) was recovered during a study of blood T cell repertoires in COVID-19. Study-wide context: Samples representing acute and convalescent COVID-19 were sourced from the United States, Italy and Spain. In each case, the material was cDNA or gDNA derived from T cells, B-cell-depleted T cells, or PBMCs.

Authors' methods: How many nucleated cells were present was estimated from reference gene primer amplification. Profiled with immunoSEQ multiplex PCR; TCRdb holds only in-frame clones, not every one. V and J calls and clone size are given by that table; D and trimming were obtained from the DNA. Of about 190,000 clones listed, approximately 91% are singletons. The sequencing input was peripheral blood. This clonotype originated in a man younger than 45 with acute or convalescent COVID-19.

CDR3 coding DNA: TGTGCCAGCAGTTACTCGACAGGGCGACGTTCACCCCTCCACTTT. Amino acid sequence: CASSYSTGRRSPLHF. The chain uses TRBV6-5 and TRBJ1-6, with 7 positions matching TRBD1. Germline-derived CDR1 and CDR2 are MNHEY and SVGAGI. The V and J ends lost 0 bases and 9 bases, in that order; junction bases with no gene match: 5. The CDR3 has 15 amino acids.